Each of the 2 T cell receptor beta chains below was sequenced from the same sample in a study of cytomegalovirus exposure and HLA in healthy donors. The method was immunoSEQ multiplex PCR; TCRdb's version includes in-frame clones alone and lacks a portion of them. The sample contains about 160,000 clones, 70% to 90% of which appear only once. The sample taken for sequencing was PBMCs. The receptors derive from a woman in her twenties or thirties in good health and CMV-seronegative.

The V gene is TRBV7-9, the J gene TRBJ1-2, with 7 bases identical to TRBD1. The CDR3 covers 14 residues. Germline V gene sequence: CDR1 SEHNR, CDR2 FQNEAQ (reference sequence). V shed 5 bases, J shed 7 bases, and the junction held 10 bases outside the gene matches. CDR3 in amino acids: CASSRDRVGVGYTF. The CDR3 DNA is TGTGCCAGCAGCCGAGACAGGGTTGGAGTTGGCTACACCTTC.

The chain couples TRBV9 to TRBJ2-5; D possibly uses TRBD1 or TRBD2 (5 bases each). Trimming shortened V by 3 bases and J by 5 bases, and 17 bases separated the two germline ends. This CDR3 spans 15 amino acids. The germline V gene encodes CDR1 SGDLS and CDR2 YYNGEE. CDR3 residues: CASSARDPPQETQYF. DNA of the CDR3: TGTGCCAGCAGCGCCAGGGACCCGCCCCAGGAGACCCAGTACTTC.